The following is a TCR beta chain sequence with its context. Its antigen remains unidentified. The CDR3 length is 12 residues. Germline V gene sequence: CDR1 SSHAT, CDR2 FNYEAQ (reference sequence). Sequenced by immunoSEQ multiplex PCR; TCRdb stores in-frame clones only, minus some. The profile shows fewer than 200,000 clones, about 96% of them singletons. This entry belongs to a study of cytomegalovirus exposure and HLA in healthy donors. Study findings and constraints: TCR sequences were mostly rare, though some public TCRs occurred in many donors. One later analysis, an examination of the 100 to 150 validation repertoires, found that first-cohort TCR clusters tended to co-occur in them. The listing of about 150 TCR beta chains classed them as cytomegalovirus-associated.

The source material was PBMCs. The receptor was derived from a woman in her late teens or twenties in good health and CMV-seronegative. The V call is TRBV7-7, the J call TRBJ2-2; a weak D match, TRBD1 (7 bases). The CDR3 sequence: CVTEGAAGELFF. The CDR3 DNA follows: TGTGTGACGGAGGGGGCGGCCGGGGAGCTGTTTTTT.